These 20 T cell receptor beta chains share one sample of origin, sequenced in a study of blood T cell repertoires in COVID-19 (TCRdb year 2020). Library preparation was by the immunoSEQ multiplex PCR assay. Sourced from immuneACCESS, this table was stored by TCRdb with only in-frame sequences that have V and J called. A share of the clones is absent; for the studies checked, an unresolved V gene accounts for under half, and the remainder has no known explanation. The sample profile shows 140,000 to 150,000 clones; around three quarters of them were found once. Around 16% of the sample is in the top ten clones. Input material: peripheral blood. These receptors were taken from a man aged 50-59 years with acute or convalescent COVID-19.

The chain uses TRBV10-2 and TRBJ1-1; 8 positions match TRBD1. Unmatched junction bases numbered 13, after V lost 6 bases and J lost 7 bases. Germline V lookup: CDR1 WSHSY, CDR2 SAAADI. The CDR3 is 15 amino acids. The CDR3 nucleotides are TGCGCCAGCAGAGAGGACAGGGTCACTGAAAGTGAAGCTTTCTTT. Its protein is CASREDRVTESEAFF.

The V and J genes are TRBV10-3 and TRBJ1-1, with 10 bases matching TRBD1. The germline CDR1 and CDR2 sequences are ENHRY and SYGVKD. The CDR3 has 13 amino acids. Trimming at V came to 10 bases and at J to 5 bases, leaving 7 bases not matched to a gene. The CDR3 DNA reads TGTGCCACCTCAGGACAGGGGGGAACTGAAGCTTTCTTT. Translating gives CATSGQGGTEAFF.

This clone was seen a single time. The V call is TRBV28, the J call TRBJ1-6; D gene uncertain. This CDR3 contains 20 residues. V lost 6 bases to trimming and J lost 0 bases, with 24 bases between them. Germline V gives CDR1 MDHEN, CDR2 SYDVKM. The CDR3 protein is CASRLVPLKRGSSYNSPLHF. The CDR3 bases are TGTGCCAGCAGGCTAGTCCCTTTGAAACGGGGTAGCTCCTATAATTCACCCCTCCACTTT.

This chain uses TRBV5-1 with TRBJ1-1; 8 bases are a match to TRBD1. The V gene's germline CDR1 is SGHRS and CDR2 YFSETQ. The CDR3 loop spans 17 amino acids. Trimming removed 4 bases from V and 1 base from J; junction bases left unmatched: 12. The CDR3 is CASSRSPWTGRNTEAFF. The DNA for the CDR3 is TGCGCCAGCAGCCGAAGCCCCTGGACAGGGCGGAACACTGAAGCTTTCTTT.

The chain joins TRBV9 to TRBJ1-2, with no clear D. CDR1 and CDR2 from the germline V gene are SGDLS and YYNGEE. The CDR3 totals 14 residues. V shed 3 bases and J shed 4 bases, with 13 bases lying between them. The CDR3 sequence: CASSGGSAAYGYTF. CDR3 nucleotides: TGTGCCAGCAGCGGCGGGTCTGCTGCCTATGGCTACACCTTC.

This chain joins TRBV6-1 and TRBJ2-2; perhaps TRBD1 as D (6 bases). The CDR3 sequence is 16 residues long. The V gene lost 3 bases and the J gene lost 1 base, with 12 bases spanning the gap. CDR1 is MNHNS, CDR2 SASEGT, per germline. CDR3 in amino acids: CASSDGTFRNTGELFF. The CDR3, as DNA: TGTGCCAGCAGTGACGGGACATTTCGGAACACCGGGGAGCTGTTTTTT.

The rearrangement links TRBV9 to TRBJ1-2, with D tentatively TRBD1 (5 bases). The CDR3 covers 16 residues. V lost 4 bases to trimming and J lost 0 bases, with 16 bases between them. Per the germline V gene, CDR1 is SGDLS and CDR2 is YYNGEE. CDR3 protein: CASSPSSDTANYGYTF. The CDR3, as DNA: TGTGCCAGCAGCCCTTCGTCGGACACGGCTAACTATGGCTACACCTTC.

The chain combines TRBV4-1 with TRBJ1-1; tentative D call: TRBD1 (6 bases). This CDR3 comprises 14 residues. Trimming left V 1 base short and J 7 bases short, with 13 bases between. Germline-derived CDR1 and CDR2 are MGHRA and YSYEKL. CDR3: CASSQGQVLSEAFF. As DNA, the CDR3 is TGCGCCAGCAGCCAAGGACAGGTTCTTAGTGAAGCTTTCTTT.

In its sample, this clone was seen a few times. The rearrangement joins TRBV5-4 to TRBJ2-7; D not certain. The CDR3 is 12 residues long. Germline CDR1 reads SGHNT; CDR2 reads YYREEE (reference sequence). Trimming left V 2 bases short and J 3 bases short, with 6 bases between. The CDR3 loop is CASSLNGYEQYV. The DNA of the CDR3 is TGTGCCAGCAGCTTAAACGGCTACGAGCAGTACGTC.

This clone came up once. The chain employs TRBV6-5 and TRBJ1-3; 7 positions agree with TRBD1. The CDR3 extends over 13 amino acids. The V segment lost 9 bases and the J segment 0 bases; nucleotides outside the gene matches: 2. CDR1 is MNHEY and CDR2 is SVGAGI in the germline V gene. The CDR3 loop reads CARTGSSGNTIYF. For the CDR3, the DNA is TGTGCCAGGACAGGGTCCTCTGGAAACACCATATATTTT.

This sequence joins TRBV10-2 and TRBJ2-5, with TRBD2 as a possible D gene (6 bases). The V end lost 6 bases, the J end lost 5 bases, and 13 bases lay between the germline ends. This CDR3 has 13 residues. Looked up from germline, CDR1 is WSHSY and CDR2 is SAAADI. CDR3 nucleotides: TGCGCCAGCAGGAAAACTAGCTGGGAGACCCAGTACTTC. This codes for CASRKTSWETQYF.

The chain employs TRBV30 and TRBJ1-2; perhaps TRBD1 as D (5 bases). Germline values: CDR1 GTSNPN, CDR2 SVGIG (reference sequence). V was pared by 0 bases and J by 5 bases, with 16 bases between. The CDR3 is 15 amino acids. The CDR3 DNA reads TGTGCCTGGAGTGTTTCGCAGGGTGCTCTGTATGGCTACACCTTC. Its protein is CAWSVSQGALYGYTF.

In its sample, this clone was seen a few times. Within the sample, other DNA sequences also encode this same CDR3. The chain couples TRBV5-8 to TRBJ2-1; 7 bases align to TRBD1. Germline CDR1 reads SGHTS; CDR2 reads YDEGEE. The CDR3 length is 15 residues. V gave up 1 base and J gave up 4 bases; unmatched junction bases: 5. The CDR3 spells CASSLRGQPYNEQFF. The CDR3 bases are TGTGCCAGCAGCTTGAGGGGACAGCCTTACAATGAGCAGTTCTTC. Using reference TRBV5-8 and TRBJ2-1 for the parts outside the CDR3, the full variable domain is EAGVTQSPTHLIKTRGQQATLRCSPISGHTSVYWYQQALGLGLQFLLWYDEGEERNRGNFPPRFSGRQFPNYSSELNVNALELEDSALYLCASSLRGQPYNEQFFGPGTRLTVL.

This clone occurred once. The gene calls are TRBV3-1 (or the pseudogene TRBV3-2) and TRBJ1-1; TRBD1 aligns across 12 bases. The CDR3 loop spans 14 amino acids. The germline gives CDR1 LGHDT, CDR2 YNNKEL (reference sequence). The V and J ends lost 5 bases and 4 bases, in that order; junction bases with no gene match: 2. In DNA, the CDR3 is TGTGCCAGCAGCAGGGACAGGGGGCTCACTGAAGCTTTCTTT. It is translated as CASSRDRGLTEAFF.

This rearrangement joins TRBV7-3 to TRBJ1-1; D call uncertain. This CDR3 is built from 14 residues. The germline gives CDR1 SGHTA, CDR2 FQGTGA. Trimming took 5 bases from V and 1 from J, leaving 11 bases between them. The CDR3 bases are TGTGCCAGCAGCCCCACTTTCGGGAACACTGAAGCTTTCTTT. Protein product: CASSPTFGNTEAFF.

This clone was counted only a few times. The rearrangement links TRBV11-2 to TRBJ2-5; possibly TRBD2 for D (5 bases). The V and J ends lost 2 bases and 14 bases respectively, with 15 bases between them. CDR3 length equals 12 residues. Germline CDR1 and CDR2: SGHAT and FQNNGV. The CDR3 nucleotides are TGTGCCAGCAGCTTAACTCGGGGAGCGCTCTACTTC. Protein: CASSLTRGALYF.

This clone was picked up a small number of times. The chain uses TRBV24-1 and TRBJ2-1; TRBD2 matches 8 bases. The V gene end was trimmed by 3 bases and the J gene end by 6 bases; junction bases not matched to a gene: 9. Germline V gives CDR1 KGHDR, CDR2 SFDVKD. The CDR3 is 16 amino acids. The CDR3 loop reads CATSDPRGGAINEQFF. The CDR3 DNA reads as TGTGCCACCAGTGATCCCCGGGGGGGGGCCATCAATGAGCAGTTCTTC.

The gene calls are TRBV30 and TRBJ1-1; D call uncertain. Germline CDR1 reads GTSNPN; CDR2 reads SVGIG (reference sequence). V was clipped by 1 base and J by 3 bases, with 9 bases between them. The CDR3 covers 13 residues. The CDR3 here is CAWSASSDTEAFF. The DNA for the CDR3 is TGTGCCTGGAGTGCCTCCTCGGACACTGAAGCTTTCTTT.

This clone showed up just a few times. CDR3 sequence (DNA): TGCGCCAGCAGAATTACAGGGATAGGGTCTTATGGCTACACCTTC. Translating gives CASRITGIGSYGYTF. The chain employs TRBV5-1 and TRBJ1-2; a possible D gene is TRBD1 (6 bases). CDR3 length equals 15 residues. V gave up 5 bases and J gave up 5 bases, with 19 bases separating them. Germline V lookup: CDR1 SGHRS, CDR2 YFSETQ.

The table lists this clone with a count of one. V is TRBV2 and J is TRBJ2-7, with D possibly TRBD1 on 5 matching bases. This CDR3 contains 15 residues. Per the germline V gene, CDR1 is SNHLY and CDR2 is FYNNEI. With 1 base removed from V and 6 bases from J, the gap between germline ends came to 16 bases. This CDR3 is CASSEGVTARGEQYV. The DNA for the CDR3 is TGTGCCAGCAGTGAAGGCGTGACAGCCCGAGGCGAGCAGTACGTC.